These T cell receptor beta chains were read from a single sample in a study of human T cells and chemical hapten exposure. TCRdb analysed the RACE reads with MiXCR anew, one entry per CDR3 protein. The sample records 100,000 to 120,000 distinct CDR3 sequences, less than 40% being singletons. The source was whole blood, collected in connection with sensitization to the hapten diphenylcyclopropenone (DPC). The origin of the receptors is a man aged 40-55 years with alopecia areata. Some clones in this sample may be carry-over from other donors' samples. CDR3s include the opening cysteine and the closing phenylalanine or tryptophan. The order of the fields is clone size, V gene, CDR3 length, J gene, D gene, CDR3 protein, CDR3 DNA. D genes are given only for firm matches. Expanded clones are given a class, and other clones once, few, many or no size at all.

>once|TRBV27|14|TRBJ1-2|NA
CASSRTTHNYGYTF
TGTGCCAGCAGTCGGACCACTCATAACTATGGCTACACCTTC
>NA|TRBV12-3/TRBV12-4|14|TRBJ1-4|NA
CASSLGLTNEKLFF
TGTGCCAGCAGTTTGGGCCTCACTAATGAAAAACTGTTTTTT
>few|TRBV27|17|TRBJ2-3|NA
CASSLWGGAVVTDTQYF
TGTGCCAGCAGTTTATGGGGGGGCGCAGTAGTCACAGATACGCAGTATTTT
>NA|TRBV7-9|13|TRBJ1-5|TRBD1
CASSRQGGQPQHF
TGTGCCAGCAGTCGACAGGGGGGACAGCCCCAGCATTTT
>NA|TRBV5-4|18|TRBJ2-3|TRBD2
CASRNWRGSGRSTDTQYF
TGTGCCAGCAGGAATTGGAGGGGTAGCGGGAGAAGCACAGATACGCAGTATTTT
>few|TRBV20-1|15|TRBJ2-7|TRBD2
CSATSGTSGTYEQYF
TGCAGTGCCACTTCCGGGACTAGCGGTACCTACGAGCAGTACTTC
>few|TRBV5-1|15|TRBJ1-6|TRBD1
CASSRTGVDNSPLHF
TGCGCCAGCAGCCGGACAGGCGTCGATAATTCACCCCTCCACTTT
>NA|TRBV18|14|TRBJ1-6|NA
CASSSDRKNSPLHF
TGTGCCAGCTCAAGTGACAGGAAGAATTCACCCCTCCACTTT
>NA|TRBV6-5|16|TRBJ2-6|NA
CASSLGSISGANVLTF
TGTGCCAGCAGCTTGGGATCAATCTCTGGGGCCAACGTCCTGACTTTC
>NA|TRBV6-5|16|TRBJ1-2|NA
CASSYYRDRPGYGYTF
TGTGCCAGCAGTTACTACCGGGACCGGCCCGGATATGGCTACACCTTC
>NA|TRBV4-3|16|TRBJ2-1|NA
CASSQDYERPYNEQFF
TGCGCCAGCAGCCAAGATTACGAGCGACCCTACAATGAGCAGTTCTTC
>NA|TRBV10-3|13|TRBJ2-1|NA
CAISALVGDEQFF
TGTGCCATCAGTGCCTTAGTAGGGGATGAGCAGTTCTTC
>once|TRBV29-1|15|TRBJ1-1|NA
CSVERPRTANTEAFF
TGCAGCGTGGAGAGGCCCAGGACAGCGAACACTGAAGCTTTCTTT
>NA|TRBV7-2|15|TRBJ1-5|NA
CASSLDAGGNQPQHF
TGTGCCAGCAGCTTAGATGCGGGGGGCAATCAGCCCCAGCATTTT
>few|TRBV6-6|15|TRBJ1-5|NA
CASSYLDSVNQPQHF
TGTGCCAGCAGTTACTTGGACAGCGTTAATCAGCCCCAGCATTTT
>NA|TRBV24-1|15|TRBJ2-3|NA
CATSDIKGGTDTQYF
TGTGCCACCAGTGATATTAAGGGAGGAACAGATACGCAGTATTTT
>NA|TRBV30|11|TRBJ2-3|NA
CAWISRDTQYF
TGTGCCTGGATTTCGAGAGATACGCAGTATTTT
>NA|TRBV7-9|16|TRBJ1-5|TRBD1
CASSLGTGGSNQPQHF
TGTGCCAGCAGCTTAGGAACAGGGGGTAGCAATCAGCCCCAGCATTTT
>NA|TRBV4-3|13|TRBJ1-5|NA
CASSQNRDQPQHF
TGCGCCAGCAGCCAGAACAGGGACCAGCCCCAGCATTTT
>NA|TRBV5-5|12|TRBJ2-1|NA
CASSWVLNEQFF
TGTGCCAGCAGTTGGGTCCTTAATGAGCAGTTCTTC